Listed here are 21 T cell receptor beta chains from one sample, sequenced in a study of shared clonotypes between healthy human individuals (dated by TCRdb to about 2020). Library method: the immunoSEQ multiplex PCR assay. As stored in TCRdb, this immuneACCESS dataset retains in-frame rearrangements with V and J assigned. A fraction of the clones does not appear; measured against another copy, unresolved V genes explain less than half of the discrepancy, and the remainder lacks a known reason. Within this sample are about half a million clones, with more than 65% of them counted one time only. Clones ranked in the top ten supply about an eighth of the sample. The material sequenced was PBMCs. These receptors all come from a woman in her thirties or forties in good health. Some clones in this sample may be carry-over from other donors' samples.

The rearrangement uses TRBV6-1 and TRBJ2-1; no clear D gene. The germline CDR1 and CDR2 sequences are MNHNS and SASEGT. V dropped 2 bases and J dropped 6 bases, with 11 bases sitting between them. The CDR3 is 14 residues long. Here the CDR3 reads CASSELGRSNEQFF. In nucleotides, the CDR3 is TGTGCCAGCAGTGAATTGGGCCGCTCCAATGAGCAGTTCTTC.

This chain joins TRBV2 and TRBJ2-1; D remains unclear. Trimming removed 5 bases from V and 6 bases from J, with 17 bases in between. There are 15 residues in the CDR3. CDR1 and CDR2 from the germline V gene are SNHLY and FYNNEI. The CDR3 DNA reads as TGTGCCAGCAGTCCTGGGCGTAGTGAGTCCAATGAGCAGTTCTTC. Its protein is CASSPGRSESNEQFF.

The CDR3 here is CASSPREVANTGELFF. The DNA of the CDR3 is TGTGCCAGCAGCCCTCGGGAGGTCGCGAACACCGGGGAGCTGTTTTTT. The chain couples TRBV4-2 to TRBJ2-2; 7 bases match TRBD2. Trimming removed 4 bases from V and 0 bases from J; junction bases left unmatched: 5. Per the germline V gene, CDR1 is LGHNA and CDR2 is YNFKEQ. The length of the CDR3 is 16 residues.

The rearrangement links TRBV7-8 to TRBJ2-7, with 16 bases matching TRBD2. V gave up 4 bases and J gave up 1 base; unmatched junction bases: 7. CDR3 length equals 18 residues. CDR1 is SGHVS, CDR2 FQNEAQ, per germline. The CDR3 reads CASSSPGLAGGPSYEQYF. Written as DNA, the CDR3 is TGTGCCAGCAGCTCGCCGGGACTAGCGGGAGGGCCGTCCTACGAGCAGTACTTC.

V gene TRBV2 combines with J gene TRBJ1-2; D not resolved. The CDR3 length is 14 residues. CDR1 and CDR2 from the germline V gene are SNHLY and FYNNEI. With 2 bases removed from V and 8 bases from J, the gap between germline ends came to 15 bases. The CDR3 protein is CASSETGQPEGYTF. The CDR3 DNA sequence: TGTGCCAGCAGTGAAACGGGTCAACCGGAGGGCTACACCTTC.

This rearrangement joins TRBV2 to TRBJ1-2; TRBD1 might be the D (5 bases). Germline V gives CDR1 SNHLY, CDR2 FYNNEI. The CDR3 runs 11 residues. The germline V and J ends were trimmed by 4 bases and 8 bases, with 8 bases remaining between them. The CDR3 region has the DNA TGTGCCAGCAGTGGGGGGGAGGGCTACACCTTC. This codes for CASSGGEGYTF.

Comments on this clone: This likely traces to a read error, being one base from a far larger clone. Different DNA sequences within this sample yield the same CDR3. This rearrangement joins TRBV15 to TRBJ1-5; 9 nucleotides agree with TRBD1. Germline V gene data show CDR1 as LNHNV and CDR2 as YYDKDF (reference sequence). The CDR3 runs 15 residues. This chain's CDR3 is CATSRGQGGNQPQHF. CDR3 coding DNA: TGTGCCACCAGCAGAGGACAGGGGGGCAATCAGCCTCAGCATTTT.

The rearrangement uses TRBV7-2 and TRBJ2-1, with D possibly matching TRBD2 (6 bases). The CDR3 runs to 16 residues. The germline V gene encodes CDR1 SGHTA and CDR2 FQGNSA. The V gene lost 2 bases and the J gene lost 7 bases, with 18 bases spanning the gap. In DNA, the CDR3 is TGTGCCAGCAGCTTATACCGCCTAGCGCAGGGAAATGAGCAGTTCTTC. It specifies CASSLYRLAQGNEQFF.

This chain links TRBV9 with TRBJ2-1; 10 bases match TRBD2. V gave up 0 bases and J gave up 5 bases; unmatched junction bases: 2. CDR1 is SGDLS and CDR2 is YYNGEE in the germline V gene. This CDR3 contains 15 residues. The CDR3 here is CASSVGTSGDNEQFF. Written as DNA, the CDR3 is TGTGCCAGCAGCGTAGGGACTAGCGGTGACAATGAGCAGTTCTTC. Using reference TRBV9 and TRBJ2-1 for the parts outside the CDR3, the full variable domain is DSGVTQTPKHLITATGQRVTLRCSPRSGDLSVYWYQQSLDQGLQFLIQYYNGEERAKGNILERFSAQQFPDLHSELNLSSLELGDSALYFCASSVGTSGDNEQFFGPGTRLTVL.

The sample holds a few counts of this clone. The genes are TRBV4-1 and TRBJ2-7; D may match TRBD1 or TRBD2 (7 bases each). Germline V lookup: CDR1 MGHRA, CDR2 YSYEKL. V was clipped by 4 bases and J by 7 bases, with 29 bases between them. CDR3 size: 18 residues. CDR3 sequence (DNA): TGCGCCAGCAGCCCCAGGGGGGGACTTTCCCAGCTTTTGAGGGAGCAGTACTTC. Translation gives CASSPRGGLSQLLREQYF.

This clone was observed once. A far larger clone differs by one base, so this is likely a read error. This CDR3 is CAGSDLAGPYEQYF. In DNA form, the CDR3 reads TGTGCCGGCAGTGACCTAGCGGGCCCCTACGAGCAGTACTTC. The chain joins TRBV6-1 to TRBJ2-7; 8 positions match TRBD2. Germline-derived CDR1 and CDR2 are MNHNS and SASEGT. CDR3 length: 14 residues.

The chain uses TRBV2 and TRBJ2-1, with TRBD2 matching 10 bases. The germline V gene encodes CDR1 SNHLY and CDR2 FYNNEI. V was pared by 6 bases and J by 5 bases, with 10 bases of the junction left unmatched. This CDR3 has 16 residues. The CDR3 DNA follows: TGTGCCAGCAGCCCTTTAAAAACTAGCGGGGACAATGAGCAGTTCTTC. Protein sequence: CASSPLKTSGDNEQFF.

The chain couples TRBV5-6 to TRBJ2-2; 8 bases map to TRBD1. The CDR3 consists of 14 residues. Germline V gene lookup returns CDR1 SGHDT and CDR2 YYEEEE. Germline trimming cut 0 bases from V and 5 bases from J; bases unmatched to any gene: 0. The CDR3 reads CASSLDRGTGELFF. The CDR3 DNA follows: TGTGCCAGCAGCTTGGACAGGGGGACCGGGGAGCTGTTTTTT. The variable domain in full, completed from reference TRBV5-6 and TRBJ2-2, reads DAGVTQSPTHLIKTRGQQVTLRCSPKSGHDTVSWYQQALGQGPQFIFQYYEEEERQRGNFPDRFSGHQFPNYSSELNVNALLLGDSALYLCASSLDRGTGELFFGEGSRLTVL.

Regarding this clone: A far larger clone is one base from this, pointing to a likely read error. The chain combines TRBV19 with TRBJ2-7; D might be TRBD1 or TRBD2, each matching 5 bases. This CDR3 spans 17 amino acids. Germline loops: CDR1 LNHDA, CDR2 SQIVND (reference sequence). V was pared by 5 bases and J by 2 bases, with 22 bases between. In DNA, the CDR3 is TGTGCCAGTAGTCCTCGGGAAGGGACGTTATTCCCCTACGAGCAGTACTTC. This sequence encodes CASSPREGTLFPYEQYF.

The V call is TRBV5-5, the J call TRBJ2-3; D call uncertain. The V end lost 0 bases, the J end lost 6 bases, and 5 bases lay between the germline ends. The CDR3 length is 12 residues. The germline CDR1 and CDR2 sequences are SGHKS and YYEKEE (reference sequence). The CDR3 region is CASSLGRDTQYF. CDR3 nucleotides: TGTGCCAGCAGCTTGGGCAGGGATACGCAGTATTTT.

The chain employs TRBV29-1 and TRBJ2-2; D remains unclear. This CDR3 comprises 13 residues. The V gene's germline CDR1 is SQVTM and CDR2 ANQGSEA. Trimming left V 4 bases short and J 6 bases short, with 12 bases between. CDR3 DNA sequence: TGCAGCGTTGCTAATACGGTGTCCGGGGAGCTGTTTTTT. Amino acid sequence: CSVANTVSGELFF.

The gene calls are TRBV28 and TRBJ2-1, with D perhaps matching TRBD1 (5 bases). V was clipped by 5 bases and J by 5 bases, with 22 bases between them. The CDR3 spans 17 residues. Germline V gene data show CDR1 as MDHEN and CDR2 as SYDVKM. CDR3 in DNA: TGTGCCAGCAGTCCCCCTCAGACAGTCCGGTGGAACAATGAGCAGTTCTTC. This encodes CASSPPQTVRWNNEQFF.

The chain is built from TRBV12-2 and TRBJ1-5. TRBV12-2 is recorded as a pseudogene. The CDR3 extends over 16 amino acids. The CDR3, as DNA: TGTGCAAGTCGCCCACGGGAGTTGAAGGGTGGCCAGCCCCAGCATTTT. Its protein is CASRPRELKGGQPQHF.

The chain recombines TRBV6-5 with TRBJ2-6; D may be TRBD1 or TRBD2 (5 bases each). The CDR3 is 16 residues long. The germline V and J ends were trimmed by 2 bases and 2 bases, with 10 bases remaining between them. CDR1 is MNHEY and CDR2 is SVGAGI in the germline V gene. CDR3 amino acids: CASSYHLGAGANVLTF. The CDR3 region has the DNA TGTGCCAGCAGTTACCACTTGGGGGCTGGGGCCAACGTCCTGACTTTC.

The rearrangement links TRBV5-1 to TRBJ2-7; no clear D gene. Germline V lookup: CDR1 SGHRS, CDR2 YFSETQ. Trimming took off 1 base at V and 4 bases at J, with 9 bases between the two ends. CDR3 size: 13 residues. In DNA form, the CDR3 reads TGCGCCAGCAGCTTGTCTCCGGTGTACGAGCAGTACTTC. Translated: CASSLSPVYEQYF.

The rearrangement uses TRBV6-1 and TRBJ2-7; 9 bases map to TRBD1. This CDR3 contains 12 residues. CDR1 and CDR2 (germline): MNHNS, SASEGT. The V gene end was trimmed by 8 bases and the J gene end by 5 bases; junction bases not matched to a gene: 4. The CDR3 DNA is TGTGCCAGCCGGGACAGGGCGGACGAGCAGTACTTC. It specifies CASRDRADEQYF.